The sequence of this T cell receptor beta chain was determined in a study of blood T cell repertoires in COVID-19. About the study: Sample material is recorded as cDNA or gDNA derived from T cells, B-cell-depleted T cells, or PBMCs.

The authors' processing: Amplification with reference gene primers provided the estimates of nucleated cell counts. Libraries were prepared by immunoSEQ multiplex PCR; TCRdb keeps only in-frame clonotypes and omits some of them. The V and J calls and clone size come from that table; D and trimming were worked out from the DNA. The table shows nearly 350,000 clones, with about 90% occurring only once. V lost 2 bases and J lost 3, with 15 bases in between. The CDR3 consists of 16 residues. Germline values: CDR1 MDHEN, CDR2 SYDVKM. Cohort 3 recovered donors had two negative PCRs, clearance, or symptom resolution.

What was sequenced was PBMCs or T cells enriched from blood (not recorded which). This rearrangement joins TRBV28 to TRBJ2-3; possible D gene TRBD1, 8 bases. This TCR was sampled from a woman under 40 who had recovered from COVID-19. In DNA, the CDR3 is TGTGCCAGCAGTTTAGGTACAGGGGGAGGGACAGATACGCAGTATTTT. Protein product: CASSLGTGGGTDTQYF. Filled out from reference TRBV28 and TRBJ2-3, the complete variable domain reads DVKVTQSSRYLVKRTGEKVFLECVQDMDHENMFWYRQDPGLGLRLIYFSYDVKMKEKGDIPEGYSVSREKKERFSLILESASTNQTSMYLCASSLGTGGGTDTQYFGPGTRLTVL.